The 16 T cell receptor beta chains given below trace back to one sample, sequenced in a study of response to subunit inactivated influenza vaccine (dated by TCRdb to 2016 to 2019). Explained via the paper, the time point label denotes: approximately 40 days after influenza vaccine administration. Receptors were amplified or captured by RT-PCR. These reads were obtained on an Illumina HiSeq 2500. Clones were called with MiXCR by TCRdb after fastp trimmed the public reads at Q25, and only in-frame beta chains were retained. One record per CDR3 amino acid sequence lists the most common genes and DNA. This sample comprises approximately 500,000 distinct CDR3 sequences, 13% of them detected only once. The top ten constitute about 12% of the sample. Sample: PBMCs from blood, taken 35 to 45 days after vaccination. All receptors derive from a man in his fifties who received an inactivated influenza vaccine. Donor details come from another sample of the same person, matched by shared clones.

The rearrangement joins TRBV19 to TRBJ2-7, with 10 bases matching TRBD1. After removal of 4 bases from V and 1 base from J, the junction contained 10 bases not matched to a gene. This CDR3 contains 17 residues. The germline V gene has CDR1 LNHDA and CDR2 SQIVND (reference sequence). CDR3 region: CASSRGQGTGFSYEQYF. CDR3 bases: TGTGCCAGTAGTAGGGGACAGGGGACTGGATTTTCCTACGAGCAGTACTTC.

This clonotype has a handful of counts. The rearrangement uses TRBV7-8 and TRBJ1-2, with TRBD1 as a possible D gene (5 bases). V lost 1 base to trimming and J lost 5 bases, with 17 bases between them. Germline loops: CDR1 SGHVS, CDR2 FQNEAQ. This CDR3 has 16 amino acids. The CDR3, as DNA: TGTGCCAGCAGCTTAGAAGGACAAGGAGGGATATATGGCTACACCTTC. As protein: CASSLEGQGGIYGYTF.

The chain links TRBV12-3 or TRBV12-4 to TRBJ2-1, with D perhaps matching TRBD2 (5 bases). This CDR3 is 14 amino acids long. V gave up 4 bases and J gave up 9 bases, with 16 bases separating them. DNA for the CDR3: TGTGCCAGCAGTTACGGAGGACTTTTTGGTGAGCAGTTCTTC. This sequence encodes CASSYGGLFGEQFF.

This clonotype has more than one count but fewer than ten. V gene TRBV25-1 combines with J gene TRBJ2-7; D is unclear. V was cut by 2 bases and J by 3 bases, with 14 bases left in between. The CDR3 length is 15 residues. Germline V gives CDR1 MGHDK, CDR2 SYGVNS. This CDR3 is CASSEGWTDRYEQYF. DNA of the CDR3: TGTGCCAGCAGTGAAGGGTGGACCGACCGCTACGAGCAGTACTTC.

V gene TRBV6-2 or TRBV6-3 combines with J gene TRBJ2-5; no reliable D call. CDR3 size: 14 residues. With 3 bases removed from V and 4 bases from J, the gap between germline ends came to 12 bases. Germline V gene lookup returns CDR1 MNHEY and CDR2 SVGEGT. This CDR3 is CASSYGPDSETQYF. The CDR3 nucleotides read TGTGCCAGCAGTTATGGACCAGATTCAGAGACCCAGTACTTC.

CDR3 coding DNA: TGTGCCAGCACACCCCTTCTACTGGGAATGAGCAATCAGCCCCAGCATTTT. Translated, it gives CASTPLLLGMSNQPQHF. The rearrangement links TRBV21-1 to TRBJ1-5; the table gives TRBD1 as D, unverified against the DNA. TRBV21-1 has pseudogene status. The CDR3 length is 17 residues.

The chain uses TRBV5-1 and TRBJ2-7, with D tentatively TRBD1 (5 bases). Trimming cost V 0 bases and J 6 bases, with 10 bases left between them. Germline CDR1 and CDR2: SGHRS and YFSETQ. The CDR3 covers 13 residues. CDR3 residues: CASSLAGLREQYF. CDR3 nucleotide sequence: TGCGCCAGCAGCTTGGCAGGGCTGCGCGAGCAGTACTTC.

This clonotype showed up just a few times. The genes are TRBV20-1 and TRBJ1-5; TRBD1 agrees at 7 bases. V trimming: 2 bases; J trimming: 0 bases; junction bases outside the gene matches: 7. The germline V gene has CDR1 DFQATT and CDR2 SNEGSKA (reference sequence). There are 16 residues in the CDR3. CDR3: CSARFRDSDSNQPQHF. CDR3 DNA sequence: TGCAGTGCTAGATTCCGGGACAGCGATAGCAATCAGCCCCAGCATTTT.

The sample holds a few counts of this clonotype. The rearrangement joins TRBV5-8 to TRBJ2-3, with a possible D match to TRBD2 (5 bases). The CDR3 length is 15 residues. With 2 bases removed from V and 6 bases from J, the gap between germline ends came to 16 bases. Germline CDR1 is SGHTS and CDR2 is YDEGEE. CDR3 sequence: CASSFGVAKRDTQYF. CDR3 DNA sequence: TGTGCCAGCAGCTTTGGGGTAGCGAAACGGGATACGCAGTATTTT.

This clonotype was counted a few times. This chain connects TRBV6-5 to TRBJ1-2, with unresolved D. The CDR3 extends over 15 amino acids. Germline V CDR1 and CDR2: MNHEY, SVGAGI. V was cut by 3 bases and J by 0 bases, with 11 bases left in between. DNA of the CDR3: TGTGCCAGCAGTTATCGGGCTCGGGCTAACTATGGCTACACCTTC. Translated: CASSYRARANYGYTF.

A few counts support this clonotype. This chain connects TRBV12-3 or TRBV12-4 to TRBJ2-5; 9 bases fit TRBD1. Trimming removed 4 bases from V and 1 base from J; junction bases left unmatched: 7. This CDR3 spans 16 amino acids. CDR3 sequence reads: CASSSTGGHFQETQYF. In nucleotides, the CDR3 is TGTGCCAGCAGTTCAACAGGGGGCCATTTCCAAGAGACCCAGTACTTC.

The chain links TRBV4-3 to TRBJ2-7; D is ambiguous. This CDR3 spans 15 amino acids. Trimming took 1 base from V and 7 from J, leaving 17 bases between them. CDR1 is LGHNA and CDR2 is YSLEER in the germline V gene. In DNA form, the CDR3 reads TGCGCCAGCAGCCAAGGGTATAGCAACTACGAGGAGCAGTACTTC. Translated, it gives CASSQGYSNYEEQYF.

The rearrangement uses TRBV3-1 and TRBJ1-6, with 8 positions matching TRBD1. The CDR3 is made up of 15 amino acids. Germline trimming cut 5 bases from V and 7 bases from J; bases unmatched to any gene: 7. The germline CDR1 and CDR2 sequences are LGHDT and YNNKEL (reference sequence). The CDR3 reads CASSSGGHSNSPLHF. In nucleotides, the CDR3 is TGTGCCAGCAGCTCAGGGGGCCATTCGAATTCACCCCTCCACTTT.

This clonotype is a singleton in its sample. The chain's CDR3 is CASSQDPGANQPQHF. CDR3 coding DNA: TGTGCCAGCAGCCAAGACCCGGGGGCGAATCAGCCCCAGCATTTT. The chain links TRBV4-2 to TRBJ1-5; possible D gene TRBD1, 6 bases. CDR3 length: 15 residues. CDR1 and CDR2 (germline): LGHNA, YNFKEQ. V lost 0 bases and J 4 bases, leaving 10 bases between the germline ends.

The gene calls are TRBV20-1 and TRBJ2-1; D remains ambiguous. Germline loops: CDR1 DFQATT, CDR2 SNEGSKA (reference sequence). V was clipped by 0 bases and J by 8 bases, with 8 bases between them. This CDR3 has 12 amino acids. The CDR3 nucleotides read TGCAGTGCTAGAGACGAGGTCCATGAGCAGTTCTTC. It is translated as CSARDEVHEQFF.

This chain joins TRBV12-3 or TRBV12-4 and TRBJ2-7; either TRBD1 or TRBD2 may supply D (5 bases each). V lost 4 bases and J 3 bases, leaving 16 bases between the germline ends. The CDR3 is 15 residues long. The CDR3: CASSSTGGRVYEQYF. CDR3 sequence (DNA): TGTGCCAGCAGTTCAACAGGAGGTAGGGTCTACGAGCAGTACTTC.